This TCR beta chain appears in the sequencing data of a study of cytomegalovirus exposure and HLA in healthy donors. Study context: A preliminary data release comprised around 85 million unique TCRs obtained from HLA-typed donors.

Broader study findings: Sequences of the TCR beta chain were said to predict the HLA-A and HLA-B alleles of most subjects accurately. Earlier analysis found most TCR beta V segments productive about 90% or about 30% of the time.

With 60 Vbeta and 13 Jbeta primers, the PCR was carried out. Assay: immunoSEQ multiplex PCR; the TCRdb copy retains only in-frame clones and omits some. The listing contains more than 60,000 clones. Trimming removed 3 bases from V and 5 bases from J; junction bases left unmatched: 3. The germline CDR1 and CDR2 sequences are GTSNPN and SVGIG (reference sequence). This CDR3 spans 13 amino acids. About this clone itself: The antigen remains unidentified.

The sample was PBMCs. The sequence came from a boy between 10 and 17 years old in good health and CMV-seronegative. V gene TRBV30 combines with J gene TRBJ2-2; 7 nucleotides align to TRBD2. In nucleotides, the CDR3 is TGTGCCTGGAGGGCGGGAGTGACCGGGGAGCTGTTTTTT. It codes for CAWRAGVTGELFF.